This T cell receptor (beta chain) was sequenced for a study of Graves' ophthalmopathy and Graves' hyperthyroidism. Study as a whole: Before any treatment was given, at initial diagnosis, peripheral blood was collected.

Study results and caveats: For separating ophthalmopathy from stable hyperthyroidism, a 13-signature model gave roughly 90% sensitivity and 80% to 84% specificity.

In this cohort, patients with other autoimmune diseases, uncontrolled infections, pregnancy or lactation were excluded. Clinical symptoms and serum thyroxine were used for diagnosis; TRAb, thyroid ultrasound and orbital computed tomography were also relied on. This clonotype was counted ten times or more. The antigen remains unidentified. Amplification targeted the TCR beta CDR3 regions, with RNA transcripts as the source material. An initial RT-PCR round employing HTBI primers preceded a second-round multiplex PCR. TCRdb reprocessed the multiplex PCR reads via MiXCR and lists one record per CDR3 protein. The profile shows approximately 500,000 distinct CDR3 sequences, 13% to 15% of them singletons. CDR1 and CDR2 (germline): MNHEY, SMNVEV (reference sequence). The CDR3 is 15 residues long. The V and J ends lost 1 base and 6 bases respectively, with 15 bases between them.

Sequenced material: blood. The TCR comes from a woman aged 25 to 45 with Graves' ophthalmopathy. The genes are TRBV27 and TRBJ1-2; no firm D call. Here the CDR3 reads CASSLFSFGGDGYTF. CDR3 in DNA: TGTGCCAGCAGTTTATTCAGCTTTGGTGGTGATGGCTACACCTTC.